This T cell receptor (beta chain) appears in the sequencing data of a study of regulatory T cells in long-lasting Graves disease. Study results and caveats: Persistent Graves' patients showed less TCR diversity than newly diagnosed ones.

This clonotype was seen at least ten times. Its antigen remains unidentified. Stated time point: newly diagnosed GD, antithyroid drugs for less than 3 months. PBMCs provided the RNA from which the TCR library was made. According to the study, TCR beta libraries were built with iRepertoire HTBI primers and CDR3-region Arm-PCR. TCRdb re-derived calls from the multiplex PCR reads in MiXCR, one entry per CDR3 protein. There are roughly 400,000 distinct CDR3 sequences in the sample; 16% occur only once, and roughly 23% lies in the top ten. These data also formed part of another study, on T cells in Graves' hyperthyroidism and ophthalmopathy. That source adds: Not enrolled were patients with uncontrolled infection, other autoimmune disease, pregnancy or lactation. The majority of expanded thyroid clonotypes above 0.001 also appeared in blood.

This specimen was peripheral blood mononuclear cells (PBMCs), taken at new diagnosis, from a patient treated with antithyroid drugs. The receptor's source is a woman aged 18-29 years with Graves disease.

The CDR3 sequence: CASSLRDGPSPLHF. The DNA of the CDR3 is TGTGCCAGCAGTCTACGGGACGGACCCTCACCCCTCCACTTT. This chain links TRBV28 with TRBJ1-6, with D maybe TRBD1 (5 bases). Trimming stripped 5 bases from V and 10 bases from J, with 15 bases between. This CDR3 is 14 amino acids long. Looked up from germline, CDR1 is MDHEN and CDR2 is SYDVKM. Filled out from reference TRBV28 and TRBJ1-6, the complete variable domain reads DVKVTQSSRYLVKRTGEKVFLECVQDMDHENMFWYRQDPGLGLRLIYFSYDVKMKEKGDIPEGYSVSREKKERFSLILESASTNQTSMYLCASSLRDGPSPLHFGNGTRLTVT.